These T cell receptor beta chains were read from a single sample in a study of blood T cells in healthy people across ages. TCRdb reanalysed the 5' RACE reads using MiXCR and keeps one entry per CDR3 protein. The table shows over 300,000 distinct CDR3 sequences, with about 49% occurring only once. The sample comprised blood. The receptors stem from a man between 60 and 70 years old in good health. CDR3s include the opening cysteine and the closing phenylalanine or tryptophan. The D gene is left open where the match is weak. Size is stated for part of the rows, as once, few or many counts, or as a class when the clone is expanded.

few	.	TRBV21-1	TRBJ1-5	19	CASSKVGLVGQGGNQPQHF	TGTGCCAGCAGCAAAGTTGGGTTGGTGGGGCAAGGTGGCAATCAGCCCCAGCATTTT
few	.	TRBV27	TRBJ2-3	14	CASGHSGRGDTQYF	TGTGCCAGCGGACATAGCGGCCGCGGGGATACGCAGTATTTT
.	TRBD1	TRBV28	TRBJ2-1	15	CASSTRDRGSDEQFF	TGTGCCAGCAGTACGCGGGACAGGGGGTCCGATGAGCAGTTCTTC
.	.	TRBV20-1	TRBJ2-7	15	CSARSSAGEVGEQYF	TGCAGTGCTAGATCTTCGGCAGGGGAGGTTGGTGAGCAGTACTTC
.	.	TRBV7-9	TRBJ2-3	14	CASKPYGRVDTQYF	TGTGCCAGCAAGCCCTACGGGCGAGTAGATACGCAGTATTTT
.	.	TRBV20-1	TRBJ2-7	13	CSVRGRGDYEQYF	TGCAGTGTCAGGGGGCGGGGGGACTACGAGCAGTACTTC
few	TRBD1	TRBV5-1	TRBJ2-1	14	CASRVDRSYNEQFF	TGCGCCAGCAGGGTGGACAGGTCATACAATGAGCAGTTCTTC
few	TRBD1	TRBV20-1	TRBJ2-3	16	CSARTSRTGPTDTQYF	TGCAGTGCTCGCACCTCTAGGACAGGGCCCACAGATACGCAGTATTTT
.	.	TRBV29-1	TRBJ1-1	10	CSVVHTEAFF	TGCAGCGTTGTCCACACTGAAGCTTTCTTT
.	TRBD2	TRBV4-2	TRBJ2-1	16	CASTQSRGGSYNEQFF	TGTGCCAGCACCCAAAGTCGGGGGGGGTCCTACAATGAGCAGTTCTTC
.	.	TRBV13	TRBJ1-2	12	CASSLRQAWYTF	TGTGCCAGCAGCCTTAGACAGGCGTGGTACACCTTC
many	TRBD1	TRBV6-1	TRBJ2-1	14	CASSGYRGNNEQFF	TGTGCCAGCAGTGGCTACAGGGGGAACAATGAGCAGTTCTTC
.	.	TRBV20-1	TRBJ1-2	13	CSARFPANYGYTF	TGCAGTGCTAGATTCCCTGCTAACTATGGCTACACCTTC
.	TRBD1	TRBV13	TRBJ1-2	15	CASRATGVGDYGYTF	TGTGCCAGCAGAGCTACAGGGGTGGGTGACTATGGCTACACCTTC
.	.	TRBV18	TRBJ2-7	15	CASSPLGSSTYEQYF	TGTGCCAGCTCACCATTGGGATCGAGCACCTACGAGCAGTACTTC
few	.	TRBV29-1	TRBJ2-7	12	CSAGDTRYEQYF	TGCAGCGCCGGGGACACTCGTTACGAGCAGTACTTC
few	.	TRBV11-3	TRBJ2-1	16	CASSKGGLGGADEQFF	TGTGCTAGCAGCAAAGGGGGGCTAGGAGGTGCGGATGAGCAGTTCTTC
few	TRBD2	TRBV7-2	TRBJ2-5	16	CASSLALAGPGETQYF	TGTGCCAGCAGCTTAGCACTAGCGGGACCCGGAGAGACCCAGTACTTC
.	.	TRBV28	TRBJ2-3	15	CATLGGGTSTDTQYF	TGTGCCACCCTGGGTGGCGGAACTAGCACAGATACGCAGTATTTT
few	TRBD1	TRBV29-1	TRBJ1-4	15	CSVEDRDRKGEKLFF	TGCAGCGTTGAAGATAGGGACAGGAAGGGTGAAAAACTGTTTTTT
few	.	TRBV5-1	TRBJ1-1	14	CASSLGARGTEAFF	TGCGCCAGCAGCTTGGGAGCGAGGGGGACTGAAGCTTTCTTT
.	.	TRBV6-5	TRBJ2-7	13	CASSYGTGYEQYF	TGTGCCAGCAGTTACGGTACTGGCTACGAGCAGTACTTC
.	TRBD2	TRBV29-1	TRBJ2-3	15	CSVEGLAGNTDTQYF	TGCAGCGTTGAAGGACTAGCGGGGAACACAGATACGCAGTATTTT
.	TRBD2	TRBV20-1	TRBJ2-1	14	CSASLAGRGETQFF	TGCAGTGCTAGCCTAGCGGGACGGGGAGAGACCCAGTTCTTC
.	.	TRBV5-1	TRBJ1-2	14	CASSSTTASYGYTF	TGCGCCAGCAGCTCCACGACAGCGTCCTATGGCTACACCTTC
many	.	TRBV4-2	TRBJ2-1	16	CASSQEMTPSYNEQFF	TGTGCCAGCAGCCAAGAAATGACCCCCTCCTACAATGAGCAGTTCTTC
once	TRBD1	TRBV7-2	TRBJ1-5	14	CASSPGDRDQPQHF	TGTGCCAGCAGCCCAGGGGACAGGGATCAGCCCCAGCATTTT
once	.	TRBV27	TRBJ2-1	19	CASTAGGIGTISSYNEQFF	TGTGCCAGCACCGCTGGGGGAATTGGGACAATCAGCTCCTACAATGAGCAGTTCTTC
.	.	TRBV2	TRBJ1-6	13	CASSTHRDSPLHF	TGTGCCAGCAGTACCCACAGGGATTCACCCCTCCACTTT
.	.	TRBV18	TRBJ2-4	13	CASSGGLTEEQYF	TGTGCCAGCTCAGGGGGCTTAACGGAAGAGCAGTACTTC
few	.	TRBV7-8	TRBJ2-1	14	CASSPRRGPNEQFF	TGTGCCAGCAGCCCCAGGCGGGGGCCCAATGAGCAGTTCTTC
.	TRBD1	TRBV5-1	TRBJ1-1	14	CASCKGQANTEAFF	TGCGCCAGCTGTAAGGGACAGGCGAACACTGAAGCTTTCTTT
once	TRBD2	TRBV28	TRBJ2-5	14	CASSGGYREETQYF	TGTGCCAGCAGCGGGGGGTATCGGGAAGAGACCCAGTACTTC
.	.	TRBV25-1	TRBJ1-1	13	CASSEGENTEAFF	TGTGCCAGCAGTGAAGGAGAGAACACTGAAGCTTTCTTT
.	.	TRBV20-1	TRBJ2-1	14	CSARDVQGYSGQFF	TGCAGTGCTAGAGATGTCCAGGGCTATTCAGGGCAGTTCTTC
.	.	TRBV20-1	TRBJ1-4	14	CSAAPGGVNEKLFF	TGCAGTGCCGCGCCGGGGGGAGTGAATGAAAAACTGTTTTTT
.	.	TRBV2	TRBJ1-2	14	CASSEVDRVGGYTF	TGTGCCAGCAGTGAAGTCGATCGAGTAGGAGGCTACACCTTC
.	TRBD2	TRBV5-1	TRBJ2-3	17	CASSLAMGGGATDTQYF	TGCGCCAGCAGCTTGGCCATGGGCGGGGGGGCGACAGATACGCAGTATTTT
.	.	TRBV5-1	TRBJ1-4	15	CASSSNRRSNEKLFF	TGCGCCAGCAGCTCGAACAGGCGATCTAATGAAAAACTGTTTTTT
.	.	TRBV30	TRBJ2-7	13	CAWSGRAQGEQYF	TGTGCCTGGAGTGGGCGGGCGCAGGGCGAGCAGTACTTC
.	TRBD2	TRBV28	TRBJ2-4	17	CASSFPGTSGSVREQYF	TGTGCCAGCAGTTTTCCCGGGACTAGCGGGAGCGTCCGGGAGCAGTACTTC
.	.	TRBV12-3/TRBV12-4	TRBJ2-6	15	CASLRAPSGANVLTF	TGTGCCAGCCTCCGGGCGCCCTCCGGGGCCAACGTCCTGACTTTC
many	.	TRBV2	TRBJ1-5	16	CASSEERGLNGQPQHF	TGTGCCAGCAGTGAAGAGCGGGGGTTGAATGGTCAGCCCCAGCATTTT
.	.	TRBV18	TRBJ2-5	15	CASSQRTNNQETQYF	TGTGCCAGCTCACAAAGGACCAATAACCAAGAGACCCAGTACTTC
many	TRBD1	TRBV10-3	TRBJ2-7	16	CAISDASGTGGDEQYF	TGTGCCATCAGTGATGCTAGCGGGACAGGGGGCGACGAGCAGTACTTC
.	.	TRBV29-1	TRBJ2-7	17	CSVVPLRGTENYNEQYF	TGCAGCGTTGTCCCGTTGCGGGGGACAGAAAATTACAATGAGCAGTACTTC
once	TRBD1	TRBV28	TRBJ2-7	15	CASSWTGTGVYEQYF	TGTGCCAGCAGTTGGACCGGGACAGGGGTATACGAGCAGTACTTC
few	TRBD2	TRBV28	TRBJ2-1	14	CASSSGLGHNEQFF	TGTGCCAGCAGCTCGGGACTAGGTCATAATGAGCAGTTCTTC
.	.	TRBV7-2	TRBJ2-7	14	CASSAPSSYNEQYF	TGTGCCAGCAGCGCCCCAAGCTCCTACAATGAGCAGTACTTC
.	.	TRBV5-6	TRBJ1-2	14	CASSLGSSNYGYTF	TGTGCCAGCAGCCTCGGCAGCTCTAACTATGGCTACACCTTC
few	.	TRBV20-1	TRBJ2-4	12	CSAREWQGQGYF	TGCAGTGCTAGAGAATGGCAGGGGCAAGGGTACTTC
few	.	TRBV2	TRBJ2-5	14	CASSENGAQETQYF	TGTGCCAGCAGTGAGAACGGGGCCCAAGAGACCCAGTACTTC
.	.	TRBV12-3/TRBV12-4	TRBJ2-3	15	CASSARRGNTDTQYF	TGTGCCAGCAGTGCCCGACGCGGCAACACAGATACGCAGTATTTT